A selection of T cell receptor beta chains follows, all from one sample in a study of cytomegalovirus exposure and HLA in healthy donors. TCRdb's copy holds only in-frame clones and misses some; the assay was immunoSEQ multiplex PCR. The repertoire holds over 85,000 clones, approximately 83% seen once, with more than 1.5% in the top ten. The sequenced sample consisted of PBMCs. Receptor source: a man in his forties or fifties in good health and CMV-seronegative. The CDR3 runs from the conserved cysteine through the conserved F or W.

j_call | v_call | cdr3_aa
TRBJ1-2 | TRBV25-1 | CASSGTGSWVGGYTF
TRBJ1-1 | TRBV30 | CAWSKTGGRTEAFF
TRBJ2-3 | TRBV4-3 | CASSRGEGTDTQYF
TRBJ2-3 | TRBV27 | CASSFWGADTQYF
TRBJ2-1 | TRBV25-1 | CASTPSVGGRNEQFF
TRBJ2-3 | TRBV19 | CASSNRGNTDTQYF
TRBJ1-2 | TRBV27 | CASTLTPGTGRGYTF
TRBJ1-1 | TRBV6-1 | CASSEGPRQDTEAFF
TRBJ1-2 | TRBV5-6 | CASSPGDREGGYTF
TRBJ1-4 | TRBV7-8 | CASSSEVGREKLFF
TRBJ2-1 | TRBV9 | CASSVVKQGAKNEQFF
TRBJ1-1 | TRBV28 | CASSLGTINGWGAFF
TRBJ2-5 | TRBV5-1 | CASSPGETQYF
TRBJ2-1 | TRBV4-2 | CASSQEGSGGAHEQFF
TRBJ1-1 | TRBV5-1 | CASSTSGGNTEAFF
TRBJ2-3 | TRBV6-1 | CASSDRSSGVPDTQYF
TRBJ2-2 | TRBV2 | CASTAVYTGELFF
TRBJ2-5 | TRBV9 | CASSVGLAVQETQYF
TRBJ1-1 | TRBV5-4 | CASSLGGVFEAFF
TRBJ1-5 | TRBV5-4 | CASSVQGSQPQHF
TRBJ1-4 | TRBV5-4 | CASSAGLGEKLFF
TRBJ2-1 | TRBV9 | CASSRLPGTSGSSYNEQFF
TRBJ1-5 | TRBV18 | CASSRARDSNQPQHF